This T cell receptor (beta chain) was recorded in a study of T cell responses to AZD1222 COVID-19 vaccine. CDR3 length: 11 residues. V gave up 5 bases and J gave up 1 base, with 5 bases separating them. Germline values: CDR1 SQVTM, CDR2 ANQGSEA. Remarks on this clone: Its specificity is not known.

General study results and limits: Females made up more of the donors, who were largely white British, and clonal diversity may have come out too low. The peak T cell response came first, and repertoires were sampled only after it.

Some clones are missing from TCRdb's copy, which holds only in-frame ones; the method was immunoSEQ multiplex PCR. The table has 140,000 to 150,000 clones, approximately 89% seen once. Sequencing used peripheral blood, obtained on day 0 of AZD1222 vaccination. This TCR derives from an adult in good health. The rearrangement uses TRBV29-1 and TRBJ1-1; D unclear. Here the CDR3 reads CSVYKNTEAFF. For the CDR3, the DNA is TGCAGCGTTTACAAGAACACTGAAGCTTTCTTT. Together with reference TRBV29-1 and TRBJ1-1, the CDR3 gives the full variable domain: SAVISQKPSRDICQRGTSLTIQCQVDSQVTMMFWYRQQPGQSLTLIATANQGSEATYESGFVIDKFPISRPNLTFSTLTVSNMSPEDSSIYLCSVYKNTEAFFGQGTRLTVV.